This TCR beta chain was identified during a study of T cell responses to AZD1222 COVID-19 vaccine. TCRdb's table, derived via immunoSEQ multiplex PCR, lists solely in-frame clones and lacks some. Here the sample spans about 120,000 clones, 93% being singletons. Only one count was recorded for this clone. Its specificity is unknown. Study outcomes and limitations: Scientists sampled the repertoires only once the peak T cell response had passed. Among AZD1222 vaccinees, only six or seven were seropositive at baseline. Recipients of two AZD1222 doses showed rising Spike-specific TCR breadth and depth.

The CDR3 runs 15 residues. From germline, CDR1 is MGHDK and CDR2 SYGVNS. V lost 3 bases to trimming and J lost 9 bases, with 18 bases between them. The sample was peripheral blood, taken on day 0 of AZD1222 vaccination. The rearrangement joins TRBV25-1 to TRBJ2-1; TRBD1 or TRBD2 may be the D gene (5 bases each). The origin of this receptor is an adult in good health. CDR3 loop: CASSDARERGSEQFF. CDR3 in DNA: TGTGCCAGCAGTGACGCTCGAGAGAGGGGCAGTGAGCAGTTCTTC.